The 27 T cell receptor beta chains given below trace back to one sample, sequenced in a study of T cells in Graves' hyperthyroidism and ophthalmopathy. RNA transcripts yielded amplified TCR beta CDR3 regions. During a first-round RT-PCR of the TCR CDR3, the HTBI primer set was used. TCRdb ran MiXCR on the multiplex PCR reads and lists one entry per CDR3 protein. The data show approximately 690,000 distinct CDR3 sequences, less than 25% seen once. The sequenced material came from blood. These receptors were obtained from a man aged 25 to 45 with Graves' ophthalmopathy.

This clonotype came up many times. CDR3 sequence (DNA): TGCGCCAGCAGCACCACTCCCAGCGGGAGGGCGACCAACGAGCAGTACTTC. Translating it yields CASSTTPSGRATNEQYF. This chain joins TRBV5-1 and TRBJ2-7, with 10 positions matching TRBD2. The length of the CDR3 is 17 residues. The V gene end was trimmed by 4 bases and the J gene end by 5 bases; junction bases not matched to a gene: 15. Germline values: CDR1 SGHRS, CDR2 YFSETQ. The full variable domain, rest sourced from reference TRBV5-1 and TRBJ2-7, is KAGVTQTPRYLIKTRGQQVTLSCSPISGHRSVSWYQQTPGQGLQFLFEYFSETQRNKGNFPGRFSGRQFSNSRSEMNVSTLELGDSALYLCASSTTPSGRATNEQYFGPGTRLTVT.

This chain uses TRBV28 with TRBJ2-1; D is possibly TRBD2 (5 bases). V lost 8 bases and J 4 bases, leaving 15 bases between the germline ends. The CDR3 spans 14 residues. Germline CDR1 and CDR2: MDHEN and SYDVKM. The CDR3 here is CASLSSTGYNEQFF. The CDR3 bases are TGTGCCAGCTTGTCTAGCACGGGATACAATGAGCAGTTCTTC.

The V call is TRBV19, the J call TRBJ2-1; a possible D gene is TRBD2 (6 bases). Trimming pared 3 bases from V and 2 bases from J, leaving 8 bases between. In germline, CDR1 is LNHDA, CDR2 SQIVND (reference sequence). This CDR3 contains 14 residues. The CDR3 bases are TGTGCCAGTAGTATTGGGGGGACCTACAATGAGCAGTTCTTC. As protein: CASSIGGTYNEQFF.

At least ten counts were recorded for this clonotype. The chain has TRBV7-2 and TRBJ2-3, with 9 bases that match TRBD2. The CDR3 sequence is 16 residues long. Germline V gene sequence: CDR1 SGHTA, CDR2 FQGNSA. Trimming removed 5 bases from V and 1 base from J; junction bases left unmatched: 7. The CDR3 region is CASSTQLAGRTDTQYF. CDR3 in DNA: TGTGCCAGCAGCACCCAACTAGCGGGCCGCACAGATACGCAGTATTTT.

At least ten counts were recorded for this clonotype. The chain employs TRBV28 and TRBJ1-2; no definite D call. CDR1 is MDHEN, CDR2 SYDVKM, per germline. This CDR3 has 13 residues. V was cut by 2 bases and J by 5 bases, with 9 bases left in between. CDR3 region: CASSLERVYGYTF. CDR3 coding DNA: TGTGCCAGCAGTTTAGAGAGGGTATATGGCTACACCTTC.

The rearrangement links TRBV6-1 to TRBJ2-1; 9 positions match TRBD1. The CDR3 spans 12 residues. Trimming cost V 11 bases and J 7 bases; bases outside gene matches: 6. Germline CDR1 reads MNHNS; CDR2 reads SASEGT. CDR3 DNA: TGTGCCGTCGGGACAGGGCGGAATGAGCAGTTCTTC. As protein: CAVGTGRNEQFF.

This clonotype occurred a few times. The DNA of the CDR3 is TGTGCCAGCAGCTTAGCCCGAATTTTGAGCAATGAGCAGTTCTTC. Protein product: CASSLARILSNEQFF. The rearrangement links TRBV7-9 to TRBJ2-1; D remains ambiguous. The V and J ends lost 0 bases and 6 bases respectively, with 12 bases between them. CDR1 and CDR2 from the germline V gene are SEHNR and FQNEAQ (reference sequence). The CDR3 has 15 residues. Combining the CDR3 with reference TRBV7-9 and TRBJ2-1 gives the whole variable domain DTGVSQNPRHKITKRGQNVTFRCDPISEHNRLYWYRQTLGQGPEFLTYFQNEAQLEKSRLLSDRFSAERPKGSFSTLEIQRTEQGDSAMYLCASSLARILSNEQFFGPGTRLTVL.

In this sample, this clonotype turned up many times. The CDR3 sequence: CASSPTGYEQYF. The CDR3, as DNA: TGTGCCAGCAGCCCAACAGGGTACGAGCAGTACTTC. The genes are TRBV7-9 and TRBJ2-7, with D tentatively TRBD1 (6 bases). Trimming removed 5 bases from V and 4 bases from J, with 9 bases in between. The CDR3 consists of 12 residues. Germline assignment: CDR1 SEHNR and CDR2 FQNEAQ (reference sequence).

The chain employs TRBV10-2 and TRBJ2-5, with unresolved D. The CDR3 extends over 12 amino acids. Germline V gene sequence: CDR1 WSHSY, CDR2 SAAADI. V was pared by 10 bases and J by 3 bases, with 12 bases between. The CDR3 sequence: CATESLKETQYF. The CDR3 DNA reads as TGCGCCACCGAGTCCCTCAAAGAGACCCAGTACTTC.

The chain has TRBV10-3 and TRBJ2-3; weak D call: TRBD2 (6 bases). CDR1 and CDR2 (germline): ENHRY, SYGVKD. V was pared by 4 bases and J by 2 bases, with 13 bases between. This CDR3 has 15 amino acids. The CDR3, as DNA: TGTGCCATCAGTGTGGGGGGAGAGGCCACAGATACGCAGTATTTT. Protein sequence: CAISVGGEATDTQYF.

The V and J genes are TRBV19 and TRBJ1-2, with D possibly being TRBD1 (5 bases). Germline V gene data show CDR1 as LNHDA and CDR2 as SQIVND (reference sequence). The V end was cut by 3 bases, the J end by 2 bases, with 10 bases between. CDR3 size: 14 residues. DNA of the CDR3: TGTGCCAGTAGTATCCAGGGCCAAAACTATGGCTACACCTTC. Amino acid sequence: CASSIQGQNYGYTF.

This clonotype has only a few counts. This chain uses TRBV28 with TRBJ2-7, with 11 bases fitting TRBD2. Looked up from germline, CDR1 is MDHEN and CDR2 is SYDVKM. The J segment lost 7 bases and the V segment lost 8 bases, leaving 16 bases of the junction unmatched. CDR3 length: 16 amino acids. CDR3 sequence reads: CASRPIAGGPSREQYF. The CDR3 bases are TGTGCCAGCCGACCCATAGCGGGAGGGCCCAGTAGAGAGCAGTACTTC.

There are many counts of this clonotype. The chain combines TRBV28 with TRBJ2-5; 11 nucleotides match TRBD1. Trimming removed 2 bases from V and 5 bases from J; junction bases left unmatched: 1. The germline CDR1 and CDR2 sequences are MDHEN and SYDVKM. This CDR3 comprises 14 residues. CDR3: CASSLGTGGETQYF. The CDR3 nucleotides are TGTGCCAGCAGTTTAGGGACAGGGGGGGAGACCCAGTACTTC.

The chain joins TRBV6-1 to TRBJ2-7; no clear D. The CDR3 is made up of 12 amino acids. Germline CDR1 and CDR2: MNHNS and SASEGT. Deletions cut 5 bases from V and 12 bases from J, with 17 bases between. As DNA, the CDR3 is TGTGCCAGCAGTACCCGGGCCTCGCGAGCGTACTTC. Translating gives CASSTRASRAYF.

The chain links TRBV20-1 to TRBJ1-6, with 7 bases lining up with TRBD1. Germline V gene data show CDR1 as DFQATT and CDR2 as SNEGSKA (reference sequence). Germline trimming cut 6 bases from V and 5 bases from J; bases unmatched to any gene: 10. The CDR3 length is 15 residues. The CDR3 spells CSASSRQGNNSPLHF. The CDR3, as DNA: TGCAGTGCCTCCTCAAGACAGGGCAATAATTCACCCCTCCACTTT.

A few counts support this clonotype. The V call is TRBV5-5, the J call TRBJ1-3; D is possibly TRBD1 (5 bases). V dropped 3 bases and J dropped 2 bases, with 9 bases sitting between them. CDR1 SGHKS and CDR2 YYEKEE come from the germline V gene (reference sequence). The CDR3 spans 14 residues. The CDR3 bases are TGTGCCAGCAGCTCCCCAGGGACTGGAAACACCATATATTTT. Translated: CASSSPGTGNTIYF. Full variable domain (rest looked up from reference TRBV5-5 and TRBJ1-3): DAGVTQSPTHLIKTRGQQVTLRCSPISGHKSVSWYQQVLGQGPQFIFQYYEKEERGRGNFPDRFSARQFPNYSSELNVNALLLGDSALYLCASSSPGTGNTIYFGEGSWLTVV.

CDR3 amino acids: CSARNFAFNEQFF. The CDR3 DNA reads as TGCAGTGCTAGAAACTTTGCATTTAATGAGCAGTTCTTC. The chain uses TRBV20-1 and TRBJ2-1; unclear D gene. This CDR3 is 13 amino acids long. V lost 2 bases to trimming and J lost 7 bases, with 12 bases between them. CDR1 DFQATT and CDR2 SNEGSKA come from the germline V gene (reference sequence).

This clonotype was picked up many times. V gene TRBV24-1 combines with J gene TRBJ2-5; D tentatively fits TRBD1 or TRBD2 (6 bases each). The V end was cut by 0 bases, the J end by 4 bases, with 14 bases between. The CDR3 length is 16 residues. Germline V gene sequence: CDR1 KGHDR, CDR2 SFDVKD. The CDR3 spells CATSDLQFGGLETQYF. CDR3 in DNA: TGTGCCACCAGTGATTTGCAGTTTGGGGGGCTAGAGACCCAGTACTTC.

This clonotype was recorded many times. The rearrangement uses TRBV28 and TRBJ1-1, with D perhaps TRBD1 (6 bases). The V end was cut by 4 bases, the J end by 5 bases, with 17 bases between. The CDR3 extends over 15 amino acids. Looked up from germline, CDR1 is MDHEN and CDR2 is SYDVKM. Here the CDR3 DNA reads TGTGCCAGCAGTTGGACCCTTGTTGGGACAACTGAAGCTTTCTTT. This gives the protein CASSWTLVGTTEAFF. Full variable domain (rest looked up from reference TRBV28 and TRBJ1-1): DVKVTQSSRYLVKRTGEKVFLECVQDMDHENMFWYRQDPGLGLRLIYFSYDVKMKEKGDIPEGYSVSREKKERFSLILESASTNQTSMYLCASSWTLVGTTEAFFGQGTRLTVV.

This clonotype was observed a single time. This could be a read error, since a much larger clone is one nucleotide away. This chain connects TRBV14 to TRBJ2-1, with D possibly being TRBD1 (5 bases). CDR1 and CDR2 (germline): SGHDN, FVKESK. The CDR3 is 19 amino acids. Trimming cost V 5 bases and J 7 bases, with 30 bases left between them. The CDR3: CASSLVLPWGERFGNEQFF. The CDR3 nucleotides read TGTGCCAGCAGCTTAGTTCTCCCATGGGGCGAGAGATTTGGGAATGAGCAGTTCTTC.

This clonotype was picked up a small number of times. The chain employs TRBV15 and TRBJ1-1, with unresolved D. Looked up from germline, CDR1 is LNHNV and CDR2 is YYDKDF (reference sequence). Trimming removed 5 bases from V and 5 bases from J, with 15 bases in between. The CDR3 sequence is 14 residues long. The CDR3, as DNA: TGTGCCACCAGCGGAGCCGGGGTACAGACTGAAGCTTTCTTT. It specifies CATSGAGVQTEAFF.

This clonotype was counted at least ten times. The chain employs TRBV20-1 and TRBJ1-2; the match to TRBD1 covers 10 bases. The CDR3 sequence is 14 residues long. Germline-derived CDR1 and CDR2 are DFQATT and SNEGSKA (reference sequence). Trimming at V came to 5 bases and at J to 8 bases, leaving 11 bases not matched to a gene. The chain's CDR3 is CSAESWGTGDGYTF. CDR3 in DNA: TGCAGTGCTGAGTCGTGGGGGACAGGGGACGGCTACACCTTC.

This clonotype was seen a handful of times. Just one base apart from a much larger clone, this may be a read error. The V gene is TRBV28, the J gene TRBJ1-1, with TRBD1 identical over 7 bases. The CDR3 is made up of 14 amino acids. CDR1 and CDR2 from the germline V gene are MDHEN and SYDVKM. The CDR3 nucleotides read TGTGCCGGCAGTTTAGAGGGGGCAACCGCTGAAGCTTTCTTT. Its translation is CAGSLEGATAEAFF.

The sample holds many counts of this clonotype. The CDR3 sequence: CASSYGPRGYTF. In DNA form, the CDR3 reads TGTGCCAGCAGTTACGGACCGCGGGGCTACACCTTC. This sequence joins TRBV2 and TRBJ1-2, with D hard to call. The germline gives CDR1 SNHLY, CDR2 FYNNEI. The length of the CDR3 is 12 residues. V gave up 5 bases and J gave up 8 bases, with 12 bases separating them.

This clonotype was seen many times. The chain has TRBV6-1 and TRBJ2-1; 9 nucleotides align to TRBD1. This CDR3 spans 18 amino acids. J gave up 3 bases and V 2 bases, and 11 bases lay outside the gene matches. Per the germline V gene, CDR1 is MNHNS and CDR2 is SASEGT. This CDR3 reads CASSEQGTGRNFYNEQFF. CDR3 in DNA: TGTGCCAGCAGTGAACAGGGGACAGGGCGAAATTTCTACAATGAGCAGTTCTTC.

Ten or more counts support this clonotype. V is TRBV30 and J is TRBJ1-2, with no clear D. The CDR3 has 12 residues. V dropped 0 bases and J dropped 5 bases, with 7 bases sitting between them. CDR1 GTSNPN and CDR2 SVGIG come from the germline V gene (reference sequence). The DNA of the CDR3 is TGTGCCTGGAGTGTAATTCCTTATGGCTACACCTTC. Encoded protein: CAWSVIPYGYTF.

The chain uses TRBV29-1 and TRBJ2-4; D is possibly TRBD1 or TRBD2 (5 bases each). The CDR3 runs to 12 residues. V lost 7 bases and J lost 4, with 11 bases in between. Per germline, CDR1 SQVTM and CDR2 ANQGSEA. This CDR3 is CSARGRKNIQYF. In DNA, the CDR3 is TGCAGCGCTCGGGGACGGAAAAACATTCAGTACTTC. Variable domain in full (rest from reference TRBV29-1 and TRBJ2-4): SAVISQKPSRDICQRGTSLTIQCQVDSQVTMMFWYRQQPGQSLTLIATANQGSEATYESGFVIDKFPISRPNLTFSTLTVSNMSPEDSSIYLCSARGRKNIQYFGAGTRLSVL.